One sample yielded the 27 T cell receptor beta chains listed below, sequenced in a study of cytomegalovirus exposure and HLA in healthy donors. PCR primers comprised 60 Vbeta and 13 Jbeta primers. Using immunoSEQ multiplex PCR, the repertoire was profiled, and TCRdb retains in-frame clones only, with some absent. The sample comprises roughly 170,000 clones, approximately 84% of which are singletons, and around 4.4% rests with the top ten. The sample comprised PBMCs. These TCRs come from a woman in her 50s in good health and CMV-seropositive.

The chain employs TRBV11-3 and TRBJ2-3; D remains unclear. Trimming shortened V by 5 bases and J by 2 bases, and 8 bases separated the two germline ends. CDR3 length: 13 residues. CDR1 is SGHNT, CDR2 YENEEA, per germline. CDR3 nucleotide sequence: TGTGCCAGCAGCGGCATTTACACAGATACGCAGTATTTT. This encodes CASSGIYTDTQYF.

The CDR3 here is CASSLQGNYGYTF. The CDR3 nucleotides are TGTGCCAGTAGTTTACAGGGAAACTATGGCTACACCTTC. V usage is TRBV19 and J usage is TRBJ1-2; D perhaps matches TRBD1 (6 bases). CDR3 length equals 13 residues. The germline CDR1 and CDR2 sequences are LNHDA and SQIVND (reference sequence). V was trimmed by 5 bases and J by 2 bases, leaving 9 bases between them.

This clone was seen only a few times. The V and J genes are TRBV9 and TRBJ1-1, with D unresolved. This CDR3 comprises 11 residues. Trimming left V 4 bases short and J 7 bases short, with 8 bases between. The V gene's germline CDR1 is SGDLS and CDR2 YYNGEE. The CDR3 nucleotides read TGTGCCAGCAGCCGAGGCCTTGAAGCTTTCTTT. Translated, it gives CASSRGLEAFF.

The rearrangement links TRBV5-6 to TRBJ2-7; 9 bases agree with TRBD1. The V gene's germline CDR1 is SGHDT and CDR2 YYEEEE. The CDR3 is 14 residues long. Losses at the gene ends were 4 bases for V and 2 bases for J; bases not matched to a gene: 4. The CDR3 DNA follows: TGTGCCAGCAGCCCTCGACAGGGGGCCTACGAGCAGTACTTC. As protein: CASSPRQGAYEQYF.

This rearrangement joins TRBV19 to TRBJ1-1, with a possible D match to TRBD1 (5 bases). Germline V CDR1 and CDR2: LNHDA, SQIVND (reference sequence). V was clipped by 3 bases and J by 5 bases, with 13 bases between them. The CDR3 length is 14 residues. In DNA form, the CDR3 reads TGTGCCAGTAGTATTCTGTCAGGGTTGACTGAAGCTTTCTTT. Its translation: CASSILSGLTEAFF.

The chain links TRBV5-1 to TRBJ2-3; no definite D call. CDR3 size: 14 residues. Per the germline V gene, CDR1 is SGHRS and CDR2 is YFSETQ. Trimming pared 5 bases from V and 1 base from J, leaving 11 bases between. Here the CDR3 reads CASRGQSRTDTQYF. The CDR3 nucleotides read TGCGCCAGCAGGGGCCAGAGTCGCACAGATACGCAGTATTTT.

The V call is TRBV5-1, the J call TRBJ2-7; 11 nucleotides line up with TRBD1. The CDR3 spans 15 residues. Germline V gene lookup returns CDR1 SGHRS and CDR2 YFSETQ. V lost 2 bases and J lost 5; bases outside the gene matches: 6. In DNA form, the CDR3 reads TGCGCCAGCAGCTTCCTCGGGACAGGGGGGAACGAGCAGTACTTC. It encodes CASSFLGTGGNEQYF.

Comments on this clone: The identical CDR3 is also encoded by other nucleotide sequences in the sample. V is TRBV29-1 and J is TRBJ1-1, with 8 positions matching TRBD1. The length of the CDR3 is 12 residues. V lost 6 bases and J lost 1; bases outside the gene matches: 1. Germline V gene lookup returns CDR1 SQVTM and CDR2 ANQGSEA. CDR3 in amino acids: CSVGTGNTEAFF. The CDR3 nucleotides are TGCAGCGTGGGGACAGGGAACACTGAAGCTTTCTTT.

The chain employs TRBV11-1 and TRBJ1-4; tentatively, D is TRBD1 (6 bases). Looked up from germline, CDR1 is SGHAT and CDR2 is FQDESV (reference sequence). Trimming removed 5 bases from V and 3 bases from J, with 10 bases in between. The CDR3 has 14 residues. The CDR3 nucleotides are TGTGCCAGCAGCCTGGGGGCAGCTAATGAAAAACTGTTTTTT. It encodes CASSLGAANEKLFF.

The chain recombines TRBV29-1 with TRBJ2-1; D perhaps matches TRBD1 (6 bases). Germline CDR1 is SQVTM and CDR2 is ANQGSEA. The CDR3 sequence is 13 residues long. V gave up 6 bases and J gave up 5 bases, with 14 bases separating them. Here the CDR3 reads CSVSRGHNNEQFF. CDR3 DNA sequence: TGCAGCGTCTCCAGGGGACACAACAATGAGCAGTTCTTC.

This clone was found once. The V and J genes are TRBV2 and TRBJ1-5; 7 bases agree with TRBD1. Looked up from germline, CDR1 is SNHLY and CDR2 is FYNNEI. V dropped 1 base and J dropped 7; count of bases not matched to a gene: 4. This CDR3 is built from 14 residues. The DNA for the CDR3 is TGTGCCAGCAGTGAAGGGAGGGGGCGGCAGCCCCAGCATTTT. It codes for CASSEGRGRQPQHF.

The rearrangement links TRBV28 to TRBJ1-5, with D possibly TRBD1 on 5 matching bases. V shed 6 bases and J shed 7 bases, with 16 bases lying between them. In germline, CDR1 is MDHEN, CDR2 SYDVKM. The length of the CDR3 is 14 residues. The CDR3 sequence: CASSRWIGAQPQHF. As DNA, the CDR3 is TGTGCCAGCAGCAGGTGGATAGGGGCCCAGCCCCAGCATTTT.

Concerning this clone: A junction end diverges from the germline sequence, so it may reflect a read error. The rearrangement joins TRBV7-9 to TRBJ2-7, with 8 nucleotides matching TRBD1. Germline CDR1 reads SEHNR; CDR2 reads FQNEAQ (reference sequence). This CDR3 is 17 amino acids long. The chain's CDR3 is CSSSWGVSGQGEWEQYF. In nucleotides, the CDR3 is TGTTCCAGCAGCTGGGGGGTGAGTGGACAGGGTGAGTGGGAGCAGTACTTC.

The chain joins TRBV7-2 to TRBJ1-5; D not certain. V was clipped by 1 base and J by 3 bases, with 13 bases between them. This CDR3 contains 16 residues. CDR1 and CDR2 (germline): SGHTA, FQGNSA. The CDR3 DNA reads as TGTGCCAGCAGCTTAGGGGGTTTCGGGGACAATCAGCCCCAGCATTTT. This encodes CASSLGGFGDNQPQHF.

V usage is TRBV10-3 and J usage is TRBJ2-5, with unresolved D. The ends were cut back, 0 bases at V and 3 bases at J, with 11 bases in the middle. The germline CDR1 and CDR2 sequences are ENHRY and SYGVKD. This CDR3 spans 15 amino acids. The CDR3 coding sequence is TGTGCCATCAGTGAGTCGAATAGTAGAAAAGAGACCCAGTACTTC. It translates to CAISESNSRKETQYF.

This sequence joins TRBV2 and TRBJ1-5; D is unclear. The V end was cut by 5 bases, the J end by 2 bases, with 10 bases between. The CDR3 loop spans 14 amino acids. The germline CDR1 and CDR2 sequences are SNHLY and FYNNEI. CDR3 protein: CASSSIGGNQPQHF. DNA of the CDR3: TGTGCCAGCAGTTCTATCGGGGGCAATCAGCCCCAGCATTTT. Combining the CDR3 with reference TRBV2 and TRBJ1-5 gives the whole variable domain EPEVTQTPSHQVTQMGQEVILRCVPISNHLYFYWYRQILGQKVEFLVSFYNNEISEKSEIFDDQFSVERPDGSNFTLKIRSTKLEDSAMYFCASSSIGGNQPQHFGDGTRLSIL.

Of note for this clone: With a much larger clone just one base away, this may be a read error. Here the CDR3 DNA reads TGTGCCAGCAGCGGGAGCTCTGGAAACACCATATATTTT. Protein sequence: CASSGSSGNTIYF. This sequence joins TRBV5-6 and TRBJ1-3, with unresolved D. Trimming shortened V by 4 bases and J by 0 bases, and 5 bases separated the two germline ends. The CDR3 is made up of 13 amino acids. CDR1 SGHDT and CDR2 YYEEEE come from the germline V gene.

This clone has just a few counts. This chain connects TRBV7-9 to TRBJ2-1; 8 bases fit TRBD2. Germline V lookup: CDR1 SEHNR, CDR2 FQNEAQ (reference sequence). The junction had 6 bases not matched to a gene; V was cut back by 6 bases and J by 5 bases. The CDR3 spans 14 residues. CDR3: CASRTSGPNNEQFF. The DNA for the CDR3 is TGTGCCAGCAGAACTAGCGGCCCTAACAATGAGCAGTTCTTC.

The rearrangement joins TRBV7-9 to TRBJ1-6, with 8 positions matching TRBD1. V was clipped by 5 bases and J by 7 bases; unmatched bases: 13. This CDR3 has 17 residues. The germline CDR1 and CDR2 sequences are SEHNR and FQNEAQ (reference sequence). In DNA form, the CDR3 reads TGTGCCAGCAGCCCTTACACCGGACAGGGCGGGAATTCACCCCTCCACTTT. This translates into CASSPYTGQGGNSPLHF.

The chain combines TRBV19 with TRBJ2-2, with D unresolved. This CDR3 has 16 residues. Trimming took 6 bases from V and 0 from J, leaving 14 bases between them. Per germline, CDR1 LNHDA and CDR2 SQIVND (reference sequence). In DNA form, the CDR3 reads TGTGCCAGTAGGTCACACCTTCTCGCGAACACCGGGGAGCTGTTTTTT. This encodes CASRSHLLANTGELFF.

The gene calls are TRBV5-1 and TRBJ1-5, with 8 bases that match TRBD1. The germline gives CDR1 SGHRS, CDR2 YFSETQ. The CDR3 sequence is 14 residues long. The junction had 6 bases not matched to a gene; V was cut back by 6 bases and J by 4 bases. For the CDR3, the DNA is TGCGCCAGCAAACCGACAGGGGCGAATCAGCCCCAGCATTTT. It yields the protein CASKPTGANQPQHF.

This clone was counted between two and nine times. This chain uses TRBV19 with TRBJ2-2; D may be TRBD1 (6 bases). The germline V gene has CDR1 LNHDA and CDR2 SQIVND (reference sequence). Trimming pared 8 bases from V and 2 bases from J, leaving 12 bases between. The CDR3 has 14 residues. CDR3 amino acids: CASQGQVNTGELFF. The CDR3 region has the DNA TGTGCCAGTCAGGGGCAGGTCAACACCGGGGAGCTGTTTTTT.

The rearrangement joins TRBV28 to TRBJ2-7, with 9 bases lining up with TRBD1. This CDR3 is built from 15 residues. Germline V CDR1 and CDR2: MDHEN, SYDVKM. After removal of 6 bases from V and 7 bases from J, the junction contained 13 bases not matched to a gene. CDR3 loop: CASRTTGQGVGEQYF. For the CDR3, the DNA is TGTGCCAGCAGGACTACGGGACAGGGAGTAGGGGAGCAGTACTTC.

This sequence joins TRBV7-2 and TRBJ2-7, with D perhaps matching TRBD1 (6 bases). Trimming cost V 0 bases and J 0 bases, with 9 bases left between them. There are 15 residues in the CDR3. Germline V CDR1 and CDR2: SGHTA, FQGNSA. CDR3 loop: CASSLAAGASYEQYF. The CDR3, as DNA: TGTGCCAGCAGCTTAGCGGCAGGGGCCTCCTACGAGCAGTACTTC.

V is TRBV7-2 and J is TRBJ2-7; the D gene is possibly TRBD2 (6 bases). The CDR3 runs to 15 residues. CDR1 SGHTA and CDR2 FQGNSA come from the germline V gene. Deletions cut 5 bases from V and 2 bases from J, with 16 bases between. The CDR3 reads CASSQRRAGPYEQYF. CDR3 nucleotides: TGTGCCAGCAGCCAACGGAGGGCAGGCCCCTACGAGCAGTACTTC. Full variable domain (rest looked up from reference TRBV7-2 and TRBJ2-7): GAGVSQSPSNKVTEKGKDVELRCDPISGHTALYWYRQSLGQGLEFLIYFQGNSAPDKSGLPSDRFSAERTGGSVSTLTIQRTQQEDSAVYLCASSQRRAGPYEQYFGPGTRLTVT.

The rearrangement joins TRBV11-2 to TRBJ2-7; 13 bases are shared with TRBD2. Germline V lookup: CDR1 SGHAT, CDR2 FQNNGV. CDR3 length equals 15 residues. The V gene end was trimmed by 4 bases and the J gene end by 5 bases; junction bases not matched to a gene: 5. CDR3 coding DNA: TGTGCCAGCAGCTGGACTAGCGGGAGTGCGAACGAGCAGTACTTC. Translating it yields CASSWTSGSANEQYF.

This clone has a handful of counts. This chain joins TRBV6-1 and TRBJ1-2, with 12 bases that match TRBD1. Germline V gene sequence: CDR1 MNHNS, CDR2 SASEGT. V was pared by 3 bases and J by 3 bases, with 2 bases of the junction left unmatched. The CDR3 sequence is 15 residues long. CDR3 coding DNA: TGTGCCAGCAGTGAGGGGACAGGGGGCGACTATGGCTACACCTTC. Protein product: CASSEGTGGDYGYTF.